The 2 T cell receptor beta chains presented below share a single source sample, sequenced in a study of OX40 agonist ivuxolimab in advanced cancers. Library preparation employed the immunoSEQ multiplex PCR assay. TCRdb's version of the immuneACCESS table is confined to in-frame rearrangements and falls short of the full clone set. An unresolved V gene accounts for under half of the shortfall where checked; the remainder is of unknown origin. Present in this sample are about 40,000 clones, 70% to 85% of which were seen just once. Of the sample, approximately 1.8% is held by the ten largest clones. The sequencing used CD4+ or CD8+ T cells sorted from blood, collected in a trial of the OX40 agonist ivuxolimab. All receptors derive from an adult with an advanced solid tumor such as melanoma, head and neck, liver or kidney cancer.

The genes are TRBV5-5 and TRBJ2-1, with a weak D call TRBD1 (5 bases). CDR1 is SGHKS, CDR2 YYEKEE, per germline (reference sequence). Trimming left V 3 bases short and J 6 bases short, with 16 bases between. This CDR3 has 15 amino acids. The CDR3 spells CASSSTPGKGNEQFF. CDR3 DNA: TGTGCCAGCAGCTCCACCCCAGGGAAGGGCAATGAGCAGTTCTTC.

This rearrangement joins TRBV6-6 to TRBJ1-5, with unresolved D. This CDR3 has 15 residues. The germline V gene has CDR1 MNHNY and CDR2 SVGAGI (reference sequence). V lost 2 bases to trimming and J lost 1 base, with 9 bases between them. The CDR3 here is CASSYEQRSNQPQHF. The DNA of the CDR3 is TGTGCCAGCAGTTACGAACAGAGAAGCAATCAGCCCCAGCATTTT.